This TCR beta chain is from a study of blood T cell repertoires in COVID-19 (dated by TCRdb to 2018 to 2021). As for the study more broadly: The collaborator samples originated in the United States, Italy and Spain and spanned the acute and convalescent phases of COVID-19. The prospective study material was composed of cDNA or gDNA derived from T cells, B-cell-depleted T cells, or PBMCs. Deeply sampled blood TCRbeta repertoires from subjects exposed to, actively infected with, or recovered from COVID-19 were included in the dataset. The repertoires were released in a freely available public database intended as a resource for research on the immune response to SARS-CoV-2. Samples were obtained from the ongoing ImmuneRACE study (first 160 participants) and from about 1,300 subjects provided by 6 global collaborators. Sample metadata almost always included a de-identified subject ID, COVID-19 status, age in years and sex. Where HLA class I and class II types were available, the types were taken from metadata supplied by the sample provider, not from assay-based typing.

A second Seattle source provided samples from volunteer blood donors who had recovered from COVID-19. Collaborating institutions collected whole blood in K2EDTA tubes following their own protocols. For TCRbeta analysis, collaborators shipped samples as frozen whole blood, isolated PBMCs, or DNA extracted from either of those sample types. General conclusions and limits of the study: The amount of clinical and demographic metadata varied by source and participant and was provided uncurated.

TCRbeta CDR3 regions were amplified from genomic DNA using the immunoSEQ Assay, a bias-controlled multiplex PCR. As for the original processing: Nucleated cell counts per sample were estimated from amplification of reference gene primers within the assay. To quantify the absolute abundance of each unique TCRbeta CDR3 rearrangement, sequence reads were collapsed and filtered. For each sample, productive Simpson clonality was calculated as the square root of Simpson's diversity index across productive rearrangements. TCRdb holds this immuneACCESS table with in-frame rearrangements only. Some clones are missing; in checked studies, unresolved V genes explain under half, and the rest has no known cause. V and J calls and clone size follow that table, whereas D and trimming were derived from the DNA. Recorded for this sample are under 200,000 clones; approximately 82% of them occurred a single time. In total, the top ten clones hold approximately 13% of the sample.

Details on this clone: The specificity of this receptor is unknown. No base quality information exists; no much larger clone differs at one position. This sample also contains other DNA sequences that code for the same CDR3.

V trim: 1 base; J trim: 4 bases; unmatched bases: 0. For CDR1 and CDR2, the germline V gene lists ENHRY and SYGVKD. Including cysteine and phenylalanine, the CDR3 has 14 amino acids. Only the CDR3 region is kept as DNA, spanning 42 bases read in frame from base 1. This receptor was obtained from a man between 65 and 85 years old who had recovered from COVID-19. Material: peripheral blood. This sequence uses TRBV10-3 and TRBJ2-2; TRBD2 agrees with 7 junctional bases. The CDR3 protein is CAISELAGTGELFF. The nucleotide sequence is TGTGCCATCAGTGAGTTAGCGGGCACCGGGGAGCTGTTTTTT.